This T cell receptor (beta chain) was found in a study of long-term antiretroviral therapy in people with HIV. Looking at the study overall: Some samples came about a decade before the 2015 immediate-ART recommendation, and these were the earliest.

Version v3.0 of the immunoSEQ assay ran at survey level. Clones were sequenced by immunoSEQ multiplex PCR, and TCRdb holds only the in-frame ones, with some missing. The sample consists of 20,000 to 25,000 clones, around four fifths of them appearing once. Concerning this clone itself: What it binds is not known.

Findings and caveats of the study: Diversity remained lower than transplant donor controls, even though it increased after ART.

Trimming removed 8 bases from V and 15 bases from J, with 23 bases in between. The CDR3 consists of 13 residues. Germline loops: CDR1 MNHNS, CDR2 SASEGT. This receptor was identified in a man aged 40-49 years with HIV. This chain links TRBV6-1 with TRBJ2-1; D ambiguous. The sequences come from unsorted PBMCs, collected 1.6 years after starting antiretroviral therapy. The CDR3 spells CASAEEQLDKVFF. CDR3 in DNA: TGTGCCAGCGCTGAGGAGCAGCTCGATAAAGTGTTCTTC.